The TCR beta chain described here comes from a study of blood T cell repertoires in COVID-19. The table came from immunoSEQ multiplex PCR; TCRdb's copy has only in-frame clones and leaves some out. The table includes some 250,000 clones, about 85% detected once. Trimming removed 4 bases from V and 6 bases from J, with 15 bases in between. There are 14 residues in the CDR3. In germline, CDR1 is LGHDT, CDR2 YNNKEL (reference sequence). The sample comprised peripheral blood. The TCR sequence derives from a man aged 55 to 70 with acute or convalescent COVID-19. V and J are TRBV3-1 (or the pseudogene TRBV3-2) and TRBJ1-2; no reliable D call. The DNA for the CDR3 is TGTGCCAGCAGCCGTGCAATGTGGCAGAATGGCTACACCTTC. Its translation is CASSRAMWQNGYTF.